The 18 T cell receptor beta chains below all came from one sample that was sequenced in a study of metastatic and nonmetastatic thyroid tumors. TCRdb re-called the PCR reads through MiXCR. The repertoire has about 21,000 clones, approximately 20% of them found once; the top ten carry approximately 21%. No patient received treatment before thyroid surgery. Sequenced: blood. Every receptor here comes from a male donor with papillary thyroid cancer or a benign thyroid nodule (not recorded which). Some clones in this sample may be carry-over from other donors' samples.

This clone has just one count. The chain carries TRBV25-1 and TRBJ2-7; 9 bases line up with TRBD2. Per germline, CDR1 MGHDK and CDR2 SYGVNS. After removal of 4 bases from V and 2 bases from J, the junction contained 15 bases not matched to a gene. The CDR3 spans 18 residues. The chain's CDR3 is CASSGPETSGIHPYEQYF. CDR3 nucleotides: TGTGCCAGCAGTGGCCCCGAGACTAGCGGCATCCACCCCTACGAGCAGTACTTC.

Many counts were recorded for this clone. The chain carries TRBV5-1 and TRBJ2-4; possibly TRBD1 for D (5 bases). This CDR3 spans 16 amino acids. Germline CDR1 is SGHRS and CDR2 is YFSETQ. Deletions cut 0 bases from V and 3 bases from J, with 13 bases between. The CDR3 region has the DNA TGCGCCAGCAGCTTGGATGGATTTAGGGGCAAAAACATTCAGTACTTC. Its protein is CASSLDGFRGKNIQYF.

The chain recombines TRBV30 with TRBJ2-7, with 9 bases lining up with TRBD1. This CDR3 is built from 14 residues. J gave up 4 bases and V 3 bases, and 7 bases lay outside the gene matches. CDR1 and CDR2 (germline): GTSNPN, SVGIG (reference sequence). The CDR3 region has the DNA TGTGCCTGGAGACCAGGGACAGGGCGGTACGAGCAGTACTTC. Protein: CAWRPGTGRYEQYF. Full variable domain (missing parts from reference TRBV30 and TRBJ2-7): SQTIHQWPATLVQPVGSPLSLECTVEGTSNPNLYWYRQAAGRGLQLLFYSVGIGQISSEVPQNLSASRPQDRQFILSSKKLLLSDSGFYLCAWRPGTGRYEQYFGPGTRLTVT.

This clone was seen ten or more times. Just one base apart from a much larger clone, this may be a read error. The chain links TRBV6-5 to TRBJ2-7; D might be TRBD1 or TRBD2, each matching 5 bases. CDR1 MNHEY and CDR2 SVGAGI come from the germline V gene. The CDR3 sequence is 15 residues long. Trimming stripped 2 bases from V and 5 bases from J, with 16 bases between. The CDR3 is CASSYEGTALNEQYF. The CDR3 DNA reads TGTGCCAGCAGTTACGAAGGGACGGCGTTGAACGAGCAGTACTTC.

This clone was observed at least ten times. This chain joins TRBV19 and TRBJ1-1; D is undetermined. The CDR3 has 13 amino acids. Germline-derived CDR1 and CDR2 are LNHDA and SQIVND (reference sequence). With 5 bases removed from V and 4 bases from J, the gap between germline ends came to 11 bases. The CDR3 DNA sequence: TGTGCCAGTAGTGACAAGGAGGGCACTGAAGCTTTCTTT. As protein: CASSDKEGTEAFF.

This chain uses TRBV5-1 with TRBJ2-1, with 10 bases aligning to TRBD2. V shed 3 bases, J shed 1 base, and the junction held 7 bases outside the gene matches. Germline V gives CDR1 SGHRS, CDR2 YFSETQ. The CDR3 consists of 17 residues. The CDR3 loop is CASSSSGRSRSYNEQFF. The CDR3 bases are TGCGCCAGCAGCTCTAGCGGGAGATCTAGGTCCTACAATGAGCAGTTCTTC.

As to this clone: This clone may be a read error of a much larger clone one base away. This chain joins TRBV5-1 and TRBJ2-5; TRBD2 aligns across 7 bases. The CDR3 loop spans 16 amino acids. Germline CDR1 SGHRS, CDR2 YFSETQ. The junction had 13 bases not matched to a gene; V was cut back by 6 bases and J by 2 bases. Here the CDR3 DNA reads TGCGCCAGCAACTACGTCCCGGCACTAGCGCAAGAGACCCAGTACTTC. Translating gives CASNYVPALAQETQYF. Filled out from reference TRBV5-1 and TRBJ2-5, the complete variable domain reads KAGVTQTPRYLIKTRGQQVTLSCSPISGHRSVSWYQQTPGQGLQFLFEYFSETQRNKGNFPGRFSGRQFSNSRSEMNVSTLELGDSALYLCASNYVPALAQETQYFGPGTRLLVL.

There are many counts of this clone. The chain has TRBV6-1 and TRBJ2-3, with a possible D match to TRBD1 (6 bases). This CDR3 contains 13 residues. V was trimmed by 4 bases and J by 3 bases, leaving 8 bases between them. Germline V gene data show CDR1 as MNHNS and CDR2 as SASEGT. CDR3 in amino acids: CASSGTETDTQYF. The CDR3 nucleotides read TGTGCCAGCAGTGGGACAGAGACAGATACGCAGTATTTT.

Many counts were recorded for this clone. This chain links TRBV30 with TRBJ1-1; D gene uncertain. The CDR3 is 13 amino acids. Trimming took off 5 bases at V and 1 base at J, with 11 bases between the two ends. The germline gives CDR1 GTSNPN, CDR2 SVGIG (reference sequence). This CDR3 is CAWSKSGNTEAFF. Written as DNA, the CDR3 is TGTGCCTGGTCTAAATCGGGGAACACTGAAGCTTTCTTT.

This clone has a handful of counts. The V call is TRBV6-2 or TRBV6-3, the J call TRBJ1-1, with 7 positions matching TRBD1. Germline values: CDR1 MNHEY, CDR2 SVGEGT. V was clipped by 5 bases and J by 6 bases; unmatched bases: 6. CDR3 length: 13 residues. The CDR3 here is CASSRQGPAEAFF. The CDR3 bases are TGTGCCAGCAGTCGACAGGGACCGGCTGAAGCTTTCTTT.

This clone has a count of ten or more. J is TRBJ1-6 and V is TRBV20-1; no clear D. CDR1 is DFQATT, CDR2 SNEGSKA, per germline (reference sequence). The V gene lost 0 bases and the J gene lost 9 bases, with 18 bases spanning the gap. The CDR3 consists of 16 residues. CDR3 region: CSARDPLGGRGSPLHF. The CDR3 DNA reads as TGCAGTGCTAGAGATCCCCTTGGAGGGCGGGGTTCACCCCTCCACTTT.

In DNA, the CDR3 is TGTGCCAGCAGCTTAGCGGGGGGGTTGAGACCTACCTACGAGCAGTACTTC. Protein product: CASSLAGGLRPTYEQYF. The chain is built from TRBV11-1 and TRBJ2-7, with TRBD2 identical over 7 bases. Trimming removed 0 bases from V and 2 bases from J; junction bases left unmatched: 10. In germline, CDR1 is SGHAT, CDR2 FQDESV (reference sequence). This CDR3 spans 17 amino acids.

This clone was counted between two and nine times. The chain links TRBV19 to TRBJ2-7, with 10 nucleotides matching TRBD2. Germline CDR1 is LNHDA and CDR2 is SQIVND (reference sequence). V was pared by 4 bases and J by 2 bases, with 5 bases of the junction left unmatched. This CDR3 has 15 residues. The CDR3 protein is CASSTRTSGTYEQYF. CDR3 nucleotides: TGTGCCAGTAGTACCCGGACTAGCGGAACCTACGAGCAGTACTTC.

A word on this clone: One end of the junction does not line up with germline, which may come from a read error. The chain carries TRBV3-1 and TRBJ2-7; possible D gene TRBD2, 5 bases. The CDR3 has 13 residues. Per the germline V gene, CDR1 is LGHDT and CDR2 is YNNKEL (reference sequence). The CDR3 region has the DNA TGTGCCAGCAGCCCAGACACGGGATACGAGCAGTGCTTC. The encoded protein is CASSPDTGYEQCF.

The chain uses TRBV3-1 and TRBJ2-7, with D perhaps TRBD2 (5 bases). The germline CDR1 and CDR2 sequences are LGHDT and YNNKEL (reference sequence). The CDR3 sequence is 15 residues long. The V end lost 4 bases, the J end lost 4 bases, and 17 bases lay between the germline ends. CDR3 sequence: CASSPGVAIIYEQYF. CDR3 nucleotides: TGTGCCAGCAGCCCCGGAGTAGCGATCATTTACGAGCAGTACTTC.

This clone was seen repeatedly, ten times or more. V usage is TRBV20-1 and J usage is TRBJ2-2, with D perhaps TRBD1 (6 bases). Germline V gives CDR1 DFQATT, CDR2 SNEGSKA (reference sequence). This CDR3 has 11 amino acids. V was pared by 7 bases and J by 7 bases, with 10 bases between. The CDR3 DNA reads as TGCAGTGGGGGGCCGGACGGGGAGCTGTTTTTT. Its translation: CSGGPDGELFF.

This clone was recorded many times. This rearrangement joins TRBV2 to TRBJ2-1; no reliable D call. In germline, CDR1 is SNHLY, CDR2 FYNNEI. This CDR3 contains 14 residues. V was shortened by 7 bases and J by 0 bases, with 10 bases between the two germline ends. CDR3: CASIKRSSYNEQFF. In DNA form, the CDR3 reads TGTGCCAGCATTAAAAGAAGCTCCTACAATGAGCAGTTCTTC.

The V gene is TRBV19, the J gene TRBJ2-1; D is possibly TRBD2 (5 bases). Trimming stripped 6 bases from V and 14 bases from J, with 14 bases between. The CDR3 loop spans 11 amino acids. The germline V gene encodes CDR1 LNHDA and CDR2 SQIVND (reference sequence). CDR3 residues: CASRGVVGKFF. In DNA, the CDR3 is TGTGCCAGTAGGGGAGTGGTTGGGAAGTTCTTC.